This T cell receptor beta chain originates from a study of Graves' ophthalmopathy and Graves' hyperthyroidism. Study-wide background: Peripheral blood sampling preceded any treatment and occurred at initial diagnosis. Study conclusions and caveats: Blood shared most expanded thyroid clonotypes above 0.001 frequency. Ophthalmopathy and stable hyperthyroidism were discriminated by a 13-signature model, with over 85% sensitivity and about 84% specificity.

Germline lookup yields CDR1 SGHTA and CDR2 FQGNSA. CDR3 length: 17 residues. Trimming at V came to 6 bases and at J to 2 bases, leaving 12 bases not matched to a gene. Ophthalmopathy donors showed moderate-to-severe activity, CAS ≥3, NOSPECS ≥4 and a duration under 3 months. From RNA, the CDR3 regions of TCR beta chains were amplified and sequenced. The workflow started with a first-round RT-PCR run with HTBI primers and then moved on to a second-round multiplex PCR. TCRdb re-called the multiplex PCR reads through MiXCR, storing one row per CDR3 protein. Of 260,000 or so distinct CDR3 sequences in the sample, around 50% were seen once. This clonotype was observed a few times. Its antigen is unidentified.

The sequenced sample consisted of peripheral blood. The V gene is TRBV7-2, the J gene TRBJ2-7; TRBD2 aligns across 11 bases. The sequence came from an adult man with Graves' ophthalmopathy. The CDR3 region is CASSYPGLAAVTYEQYF. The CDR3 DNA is TGTGCCAGCAGTTACCCGGGACTAGCGGCCGTAACCTACGAGCAGTACTTC. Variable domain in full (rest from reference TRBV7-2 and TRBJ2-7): GAGVSQSPSNKVTEKGKDVELRCDPISGHTALYWYRQSLGQGLEFLIYFQGNSAPDKSGLPSDRFSAERTGGSVSTLTIQRTQQEDSAVYLCASSYPGLAAVTYEQYFGPGTRLTVT.